This T cell receptor (beta chain) was documented in a study of blood T cell repertoires in COVID-19. Repertoires were generated with immunoSEQ multiplex PCR, while TCRdb's copy carries only in-frame clones and drops some. Of about 400,000 clones listed, about 89% are singletons. The CDR3 totals 16 residues. Germline-derived CDR1 and CDR2 are SGHDN and FVKESK. Unmatched junction bases numbered 9, after V lost 3 bases and J lost 1 base. Sequenced sample: peripheral blood. This receptor was identified in a young woman with acute or convalescent COVID-19. The chain is built from TRBV14 and TRBJ2-7; 7 nucleotides match TRBD1. CDR3 nucleotides: TGTGCCAGCAGCCATTCCCCGGGACAGACATCCTACGAGCAGTACTTC. This translates into CASSHSPGQTSYEQYF.